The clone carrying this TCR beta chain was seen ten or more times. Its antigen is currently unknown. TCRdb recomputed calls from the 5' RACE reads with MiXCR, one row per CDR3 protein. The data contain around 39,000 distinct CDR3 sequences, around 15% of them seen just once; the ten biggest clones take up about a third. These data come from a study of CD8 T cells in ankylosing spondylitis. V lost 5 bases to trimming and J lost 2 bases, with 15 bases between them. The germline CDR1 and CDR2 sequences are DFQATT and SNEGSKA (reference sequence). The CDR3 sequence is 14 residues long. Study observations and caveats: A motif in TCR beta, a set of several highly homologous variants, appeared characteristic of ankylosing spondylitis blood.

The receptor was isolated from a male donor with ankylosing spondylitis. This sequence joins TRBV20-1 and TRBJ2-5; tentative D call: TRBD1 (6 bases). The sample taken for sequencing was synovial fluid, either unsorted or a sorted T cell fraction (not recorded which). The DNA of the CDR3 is TGCAGTGCTCCCTATGAACAGGGTCAAGAGACCCAGTACTTC. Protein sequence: CSAPYEQGQETQYF.